A single sample gave rise to the 28 T cell receptor beta chains below, sequenced in a study of cytomegalovirus exposure and HLA in healthy donors (TCRdb year 2017). The protocol used for the library was the immunoSEQ multiplex PCR assay. In its TCRdb copy, this immuneACCESS table keeps in-frame sequences only and misses some clones. Where compared with another copy, unresolved V genes explain less than half of these, and the others have no known cause. The sample table lists about 220,000 clones, over 80% of them with a count of one. The biggest ten clones account for about 1% of the sample. Material: PBMCs. All receptors come from a woman aged 18 to 35 in good health and CMV-seronegative.

This chain uses TRBV4-1 with TRBJ2-7; TRBD2 agrees at 16 bases. V gave up 4 bases and J gave up 3 bases; unmatched junction bases: 18. Germline CDR1 MGHRA, CDR2 YSYEKL. The CDR3 consists of 21 residues. CDR3 sequence reads: CASSRLFPGLAGGGDHYEQYF. The CDR3 nucleotides are TGCGCCAGCAGCCGACTATTTCCGGGACTAGCGGGAGGGGGGGACCACTACGAGCAGTACTTC.

The V gene is TRBV6-1, the J gene TRBJ1-6, with no clear D. Between the trimmed V and J ends, which lost 0 bases and 2 bases, there was a span of 8 bases. Germline V gives CDR1 MNHNS, CDR2 SASEGT. CDR3 size: 16 residues. The CDR3 nucleotides are TGTGCCAGCAGTGAAGCTGGCCGGGCCTATAATTCACCCCTCCACTTT. It codes for CASSEAGRAYNSPLHF.

V gene TRBV7-3 combines with J gene TRBJ1-1; 7 nucleotides match TRBD1. The length of the CDR3 is 14 residues. V trimming: 6 bases; J trimming: 3 bases; junction bases outside the gene matches: 7. Germline V gene data show CDR1 as SGHTA and CDR2 as FQGTGA. The CDR3 nucleotides are TGTGCCAGCAGACGGGGACAGTCGGACACTGAAGCTTTCTTT. Residues: CASRRGQSDTEAFF.

The V and J genes are TRBV6-5 and TRBJ2-5; 10 bases are a match to TRBD1. From germline, CDR1 is MNHEY and CDR2 SVGAGI. The CDR3 contains 16 residues. V was clipped by 0 bases and J by 2 bases; unmatched bases: 3. The CDR3 coding sequence is TGTGCCAGCAGTTACTCCGGGACAGGGGTTCAAGAGACCCAGTACTTC. It specifies CASSYSGTGVQETQYF.

V is TRBV5-1 and J is TRBJ1-2; no definite D call. Germline V gene lookup returns CDR1 SGHRS and CDR2 YFSETQ. This CDR3 region has 11 residues. Trimming stripped 7 bases from V and 1 base from J, with 5 bases between. CDR3 protein: CASYGNYGYTF. For the CDR3, the DNA is TGCGCCAGCTACGGTAACTATGGCTACACCTTC.

The chain uses TRBV6-4 and TRBJ2-3; 12 bases are a match to TRBD1. V lost 0 bases and J lost 4; bases outside the gene matches: 2. Germline V CDR1 and CDR2: MRHNA, SNTAGT. This CDR3 is built from 16 residues. The CDR3 nucleotides are TGTGCCAGCAGTGACTCGGGACAGGGGGCCGCAGATACGCAGTATTTT. This translates into CASSDSGQGAADTQYF.

The genes are TRBV7-9 and TRBJ2-1, with TRBD1 as a possible D gene (6 bases). The CDR3 runs to 16 residues. CDR1 is SEHNR and CDR2 is FQNEAQ in the germline V gene (reference sequence). Between the trimmed V and J ends, which lost 0 bases and 9 bases, there was a span of 18 bases. CDR3 bases: TGTGCCAGCAGCTTAGCGAGCCAGGGGTCATCCCCTGAGCAGTTCTTC. This gives the protein CASSLASQGSSPEQFF.

This chain uses TRBV6-6 with TRBJ2-2; possibly TRBD2 for D (6 bases). The CDR3 has 14 amino acids. V was trimmed by 3 bases and J by 4 bases, leaving 9 bases between them. Germline CDR1 is MNHNY and CDR2 is SVGAGI (reference sequence). In DNA, the CDR3 is TGTGCCAGCAGTTATTCGCGGGGCACCGGGGAGCTGTTTTTT. It encodes CASSYSRGTGELFF.

The genes are TRBV6-5 and TRBJ1-2; D possibly corresponds to TRBD1 (6 bases). The V gene's germline CDR1 is MNHEY and CDR2 SVGAGI. The CDR3 contains 12 residues. V was pared by 9 bases and J by 2 bases, with 10 bases between. The CDR3 region is CARRDNNYGYTF. CDR3 nucleotide sequence: TGTGCCAGGAGGGACAACAACTATGGCTACACCTTC.

This chain links TRBV2 with TRBJ2-5; D perhaps matches TRBD2 (6 bases). Trimming stripped 7 bases from V and 3 bases from J, with 12 bases between. From germline, CDR1 is SNHLY and CDR2 FYNNEI. The CDR3 is 13 amino acids. CDR3 bases: TGTGCCAGCAAACTAGCAATAAAAGAGACCCAGTACTTC. The encoded protein is CASKLAIKETQYF. The whole variable domain, filled in from reference TRBV2 and TRBJ2-5, reads EPEVTQTPSHQVTQMGQEVILRCVPISNHLYFYWYRQILGQKVEFLVSFYNNEISEKSEIFDDQFSVERPDGSNFTLKIRSTKLEDSAMYFCASKLAIKETQYFGPGTRLLVL.

This chain links TRBV27 with TRBJ1-4; tentative D call: TRBD1 (5 bases). Germline V gene data show CDR1 as MNHEY and CDR2 as SMNVEV (reference sequence). V was clipped by 3 bases and J by 5 bases, with 19 bases between them. CDR3 length: 17 residues. CDR3 DNA sequence: TGTGCCAGCAGTTTGTTGACCTCCGGGGGGTTCAATGAAAAACTGTTTTTT. It translates to CASSLLTSGGFNEKLFF.

The V call is TRBV7-6, the J call TRBJ2-7; TRBD1 matches 10 bases. Germline V gives CDR1 SGHVS, CDR2 FNYEAQ. The CDR3 runs to 18 residues. V was pared by 0 bases and J by 5 bases, with 13 bases of the junction left unmatched. Here the CDR3 DNA reads TGTGCCAGCAGCTTAGCGGGGGGAGTAGACAGGGGGCTCGACGAGCAGTACTTC. As protein: CASSLAGGVDRGLDEQYF.

The sample holds one count of this clone. CDR3 amino acids: CASSRLQGNREKLFF. CDR3 sequence (DNA): TGTGCCAGCTCGAGGCTTCAGGGGAATCGCGAAAAACTGTTTTTT. This chain connects TRBV18 to TRBJ1-4, with D tentatively TRBD1 (6 bases). The ends were cut back, 6 bases at V and 8 bases at J, with 19 bases in the middle. This CDR3 is built from 15 residues. Germline-derived CDR1 and CDR2 are KGHSH and LQKENI.

This clone appeared a few times. The V and J genes are TRBV7-9 and TRBJ1-6; no clear D gene. V lost 8 bases, J lost 7 bases, and 12 bases lay in between. Germline V gives CDR1 SEHNR, CDR2 FQNEAQ (reference sequence). The CDR3 totals 13 residues. CDR3 sequence: CASRAGGNSPLHF. The CDR3, as DNA: TGTGCCAGCCGTGCAGGCGGGAATTCACCCCTCCACTTT.

The chain combines TRBV11-2 with TRBJ2-7; D gene unclear. This CDR3 region has 13 residues. Germline loops: CDR1 SGHAT, CDR2 FQNNGV. V lost 1 base to trimming and J lost 2 bases, with 6 bases between them. The CDR3 nucleotides are TGTGCCAGCAGCTTAGCAGACACCTACGAGCAGTACTTC. It encodes CASSLADTYEQYF.

In DNA form, the CDR3 reads TGTGCCAGCAGCTTGTCAGGGGGAGGAAACACCATATATTTT. It translates to CASSLSGGGNTIYF. The V call is TRBV9, the J call TRBJ1-3; 7 nucleotides agree with TRBD1. The CDR3 has 14 amino acids. Germline-derived CDR1 and CDR2 are SGDLS and YYNGEE. Unmatched junction bases numbered 5, after V lost 4 bases and J lost 4 bases.

This chain connects TRBV5-1 to TRBJ2-1; a weak D match, TRBD2 (6 bases). V was pared by 0 bases and J by 3 bases, with 16 bases between. CDR1 SGHRS and CDR2 YFSETQ come from the germline V gene. CDR3 size: 17 residues. The CDR3 here is CASSLEAAPRGYNEQFF. DNA for the CDR3: TGCGCCAGCAGCTTGGAGGCAGCCCCGCGGGGCTACAATGAGCAGTTCTTC.

This chain links TRBV18 with TRBJ2-5; D gene unclear. V lost 2 bases, J lost 1 base, and 5 bases lay in between. There are 13 residues in the CDR3. Germline V gives CDR1 KGHSH, CDR2 LQKENI. The CDR3 DNA reads as TGTGCCAGCTCACCATGGCCCCAAGAGACCCAGTACTTC. It translates to CASSPWPQETQYF.

The V gene is TRBV7-9, the J gene TRBJ1-2, with TRBD1 as a possible D gene (5 bases). Germline V gene lookup returns CDR1 SEHNR and CDR2 FQNEAQ (reference sequence). V lost 4 bases and J 1 base, leaving 7 bases between the germline ends. CDR3 length equals 13 residues. The chain's CDR3 is CASSSQGNYGYTF. The DNA of the CDR3 is TGTGCCAGCAGCTCTCAGGGTAACTATGGCTACACCTTC.

The chain joins TRBV27 to TRBJ1-2; D is possibly TRBD1 (6 bases). The CDR3 contains 14 residues. V lost 2 bases and J lost 7, with 14 bases in between. CDR1 MNHEY and CDR2 SMNVEV come from the germline V gene (reference sequence). In DNA form, the CDR3 reads TGTGCCAGCAGTTTAGGCCTAAGGGACACTGGCTACACCTTC. Amino acids: CASSLGLRDTGYTF.

CDR3 sequence: CASQEVRGLYGYTF. DNA for the CDR3: TGTGCCAGCCAGGAAGTGAGAGGGCTCTATGGCTACACCTTC. J is TRBJ1-2 and V is TRBV6-1; D not certain. Trimming stripped 8 bases from V and 4 bases from J, with 17 bases between. Germline V gives CDR1 MNHNS, CDR2 SASEGT. The CDR3 has 14 amino acids.

V is TRBV30 and J is TRBJ2-3; D possibly corresponds to TRBD1 (6 bases). Germline loops: CDR1 GTSNPN, CDR2 SVGIG (reference sequence). The CDR3 is 15 residues long. Trimming removed 1 base from V and 6 bases from J, with 17 bases in between. CDR3 DNA sequence: TGTGCCTGGAGTGCAGGGGACGGATTTATGGATACGCAGTATTTT. Protein sequence: CAWSAGDGFMDTQYF.

V and J are TRBV11-1 and TRBJ2-1; 9 bases agree with TRBD1. Trimming removed 1 base from V and 6 bases from J; junction bases left unmatched: 16. Germline CDR1 SGHAT, CDR2 FQDESV (reference sequence). This CDR3 contains 19 residues. In DNA form, the CDR3 reads TGTGCCAGCAGCTTAGTGGGACAGGGATTCGGCGCGCTACGCAATGAGCAGTTCTTC. As protein: CASSLVGQGFGALRNEQFF.

The V gene is TRBV6-5, the J gene TRBJ1-1; 7 bases match TRBD1. The germline gives CDR1 MNHEY, CDR2 SVGAGI. The V gene end was trimmed by 6 bases and the J gene end by 6 bases; junction bases not matched to a gene: 10. This CDR3 is 14 amino acids long. As DNA, the CDR3 is TGTGCCAGCAGACCGGACAGGCCCAGGGCTGAAGCTTTCTTT. Amino acids: CASRPDRPRAEAFF.

This sequence joins TRBV27 and TRBJ1-1, with 7 bases that match TRBD1. V lost 8 bases to trimming and J lost 0 bases; unmatched junction nucleotides: 3. The CDR3 runs to 13 residues. The germline CDR1 and CDR2 sequences are MNHEY and SMNVEV (reference sequence). In DNA form, the CDR3 reads TGTGCCAGCGTGGGACAGCTGAACACTGAAGCTTTCTTT. Protein product: CASVGQLNTEAFF.

This chain joins TRBV28 and TRBJ1-2; 9 nucleotides line up with TRBD1. Germline lookup yields CDR1 MDHEN and CDR2 SYDVKM. The CDR3 contains 14 residues. Losses at the gene ends were 6 bases for V and 5 bases for J; bases not matched to a gene: 7. CDR3 DNA: TGTGCCAGCAGGAAATCGGACAGGGGATATGGCTACACCTTC. Translating it yields CASRKSDRGYGYTF.

The rearrangement joins TRBV30 to TRBJ1-1; perhaps TRBD1 as D (6 bases). V lost 3 bases and J 3 bases, leaving 11 bases between the germline ends. This CDR3 has 13 residues. Germline values: CDR1 GTSNPN, CDR2 SVGIG (reference sequence). The CDR3: CAWRRQVYTEAFF. In DNA form, the CDR3 reads TGTGCCTGGAGACGACAGGTATACACTGAAGCTTTCTTT.

The chain is built from TRBV5-1 and TRBJ2-6; D might be TRBD2 (5 bases). Germline V CDR1 and CDR2: SGHRS, YFSETQ. The germline V and J ends were trimmed by 4 bases and 0 bases, with 11 bases remaining between them. The CDR3 extends over 16 amino acids. The CDR3 loop reads CASSNRRDSGANVLTF. In nucleotides, the CDR3 is TGCGCCAGCAGCAACCGACGGGACTCTGGGGCCAACGTCCTGACTTTC.